This passage covers 23 T cell receptor beta chains from one sample sequenced in a study of CD8 T cells in Susac syndrome. RNA, at roughly 0.45 to 1 ug, was reverse transcribed with random hexamers. TCRdb analysed the immunoSEQ multiplex PCR reads with MiXCR anew, one entry per CDR3 protein. The sample yields hundreds of thousands of distinct CDR3 sequences, 85% to 95% seen once. Source material: CD4+ T cells from PBMCs. The receptors stem from a human donor with Susac syndrome.

This chain uses TRBV4-3 with TRBJ1-2, with a tentative D call TRBD1 (5 bases). CDR3 length: 16 residues. CDR1 is LGHNA and CDR2 is YSLEER in the germline V gene. The V end lost 0 bases, the J end lost 3 bases, and 14 bases lay between the germline ends. CDR3 sequence: CASSQELGATDYGYTF. Written as DNA, the CDR3 is TGCGCCAGCAGCCAAGAGTTAGGGGCCACGGACTATGGCTACACCTTC.

This chain joins TRBV3-1 and TRBJ2-7; no clear D. Deletions cut 0 bases from V and 2 bases from J, with 17 bases between. The germline V gene has CDR1 LGHDT and CDR2 YNNKEL (reference sequence). CDR3 length: 17 amino acids. The CDR3 sequence: CASSQDQTAVIPYEQYF. Here the CDR3 DNA reads TGTGCCAGCAGCCAAGATCAGACGGCAGTGATCCCCTACGAGCAGTACTTC.

The chain joins TRBV3-1 to TRBJ1-1; D is ambiguous. Germline V gene lookup returns CDR1 LGHDT and CDR2 YNNKEL (reference sequence). The CDR3 consists of 13 residues. V dropped 1 base and J dropped 1 base, with 4 bases sitting between them. The CDR3: CASSQVTNTEAFF. CDR3 sequence (DNA): TGTGCCAGCAGCCAAGTTACGAACACTGAAGCTTTCTTT.

This rearrangement joins TRBV5-1 to TRBJ1-5; D is unclear. The V end was cut by 4 bases, the J end by 5 bases, with 13 bases between. CDR3 length: 14 residues. Per germline, CDR1 SGHRS and CDR2 YFSETQ. CDR3 sequence (DNA): TGCGCCAGCAGCGCGAGCGGCGGGGATCAGCCCCAGCATTTT. Translating it yields CASSASGGDQPQHF.

The chain is built from TRBV25-1 and TRBJ1-5, with D perhaps TRBD1 (6 bases). Germline CDR1 is MGHDK and CDR2 is SYGVNS. Trimming took 6 bases from V and 4 from J, leaving 16 bases between them. CDR3 size: 15 residues. The CDR3 nucleotides are TGTGCCAGCAGCGATACAGGGCCCCTTAATCAGCCCCAGCATTTT. This gives the protein CASSDTGPLNQPQHF.

V is TRBV29-1 and J is TRBJ1-1, with 8 nucleotides matching TRBD1. There are 12 residues in the CDR3. With V trimmed by 4 bases and J by 5 bases, 3 bases remained unmatched. Germline V CDR1 and CDR2: SQVTM, ANQGSEA. In nucleotides, the CDR3 is TGCAGCGTTGCGGACAGGGTTACTGAAGCTTTCTTT. Its protein is CSVADRVTEAFF.

This clonotype was counted a single time. In nucleotides, the CDR3 is TGTGCCAGCAGTTTACGGGACCACAATCAGCCCCAGCATTTT. The encoded protein is CASSLRDHNQPQHF. The chain uses TRBV28 and TRBJ1-5; perhaps TRBD1 as D (5 bases). CDR1 and CDR2 from the germline V gene are MDHEN and SYDVKM. Trimming pared 2 bases from V and 3 bases from J, leaving 8 bases between. The CDR3 length is 14 residues.

This chain links TRBV6-2 or TRBV6-3 with TRBJ2-7; possibly TRBD2 for D (6 bases). CDR3 length equals 16 residues. CDR1 MNHEY and CDR2 SVGEGT come from the germline V gene. Trimming left V 0 bases short and J 1 base short, with 13 bases between. The CDR3 DNA sequence: TGTGCCAGCAGTTACTCTACGGGCGGGGCATCCTACGAGCAGTACTTC. Amino acid sequence: CASSYSTGGASYEQYF.

There are a few counts of this clonotype. The chain uses TRBV4-1 and TRBJ2-3; D gene uncertain. Germline lookup yields CDR1 MGHRA and CDR2 YSYEKL. Trimming left V 0 bases short and J 2 bases short, with 6 bases between. CDR3 length: 14 amino acids. In DNA, the CDR3 is TGCGCCAGCAGCCAAGAGGGCGACACAGATACGCAGTATTTT. Translation: CASSQEGDTDTQYF.

The rearrangement uses TRBV19 and TRBJ1-2; 10 bases agree with TRBD1. Germline-derived CDR1 and CDR2 are LNHDA and SQIVND (reference sequence). The V gene end was trimmed by 9 bases and the J gene end by 5 bases; junction bases not matched to a gene: 12. The CDR3 runs 15 residues. As DNA, the CDR3 is TGTGCCAGCCAGTACGGTGGGACAGGGGCGTATGGCTACACCTTC. This sequence encodes CASQYGGTGAYGYTF.

Only one count was recorded for this clonotype. The V and J genes are TRBV20-1 and TRBJ2-7, with D possibly TRBD2 on 5 matching bases. Trimming removed 6 bases from V and 2 bases from J, with 17 bases in between. Germline CDR1 and CDR2: DFQATT and SNEGSKA (reference sequence). The CDR3 is 14 amino acids. The DNA of the CDR3 is TGCAGTGCCGCAAACTCGGGGTCCCCCTACGAGCAGTACTTC. Amino acids: CSAANSGSPYEQYF.

This chain joins TRBV5-1 and TRBJ1-1, with D perhaps TRBD1 (5 bases). The CDR3 extends over 15 amino acids. Germline CDR1 is SGHRS and CDR2 is YFSETQ. Trimming pared 0 bases from V and 1 base from J, leaving 10 bases between. DNA for the CDR3: TGCGCCAGCAGCTTGGAGGGGACTAGGAACACTGAAGCTTTCTTT. Protein product: CASSLEGTRNTEAFF.

This clonotype was seen once. The chain employs TRBV6-1 and TRBJ1-5, with D hard to call. This CDR3 has 16 amino acids. Trimming cost V 6 bases and J 0 bases, with 15 bases left between them. Germline V gene data show CDR1 as MNHNS and CDR2 as SASEGT. CDR3 sequence: CASSPAFTSSNQPQHF. The CDR3 DNA reads TGTGCCAGCAGCCCTGCCTTTACATCTAGCAATCAGCCCCAGCATTTT.

This sequence joins TRBV6-2 or TRBV6-3 and TRBJ1-5, with D possibly being TRBD1 (6 bases). The V end was cut by 0 bases, the J end by 1 base, with 16 bases between. In germline, CDR1 is MNHEY, CDR2 SVGEGT. The CDR3 has 18 amino acids. CDR3 loop: CASSYSRGTGKSNQPQHF. As DNA, the CDR3 is TGTGCCAGCAGTTACTCGAGGGGAACAGGGAAGAGCAATCAGCCCCAGCATTTT.

V is TRBV27 and J is TRBJ2-7; maybe TRBD1 (6 bases). This CDR3 is 13 amino acids long. Trimming stripped 11 bases from V and 4 bases from J, with 18 bases between. The germline gives CDR1 MNHEY, CDR2 SMNVEV (reference sequence). The CDR3 reads CASGPPGVYEQYF. CDR3 DNA sequence: TGTGCCTCCGGCCCCCCAGGGGTTTACGAGCAGTACTTC.

This chain connects TRBV7-8 to TRBJ2-1; D possibly corresponds to TRBD1 (6 bases). The CDR3 has 16 amino acids. Trimming took 1 base from V and 4 from J, leaving 14 bases between them. Germline assignment: CDR1 SGHVS and CDR2 FQNEAQ. CDR3 region: CASSLVRQGLYNEQFF. DNA for the CDR3: TGTGCCAGCAGCTTAGTTAGGCAGGGGTTATACAATGAGCAGTTCTTC.

This chain links TRBV5-4 with TRBJ2-2, with D possibly TRBD1 on 6 matching bases. The CDR3 length is 12 residues. Looked up from germline, CDR1 is SGHNT and CDR2 is YYREEE (reference sequence). V gave up 8 bases and J gave up 6 bases, with 11 bases separating them. The CDR3 loop reads CASRQDAGELFF. CDR3 coding DNA: TGTGCCAGTAGACAGGACGCCGGGGAGCTGTTTTTT.

The J gene is TRBJ2-3, the V gene TRBV29-1; a possible D gene is TRBD1 (6 bases). The CDR3 extends over 15 amino acids. Germline loops: CDR1 SQVTM, CDR2 ANQGSEA. V gave up 0 bases and J gave up 1 base, with 11 bases separating them. CDR3 protein: CSVEEGALGTDTQYF. In nucleotides, the CDR3 is TGCAGCGTTGAAGAGGGGGCGCTTGGCACAGATACGCAGTATTTT.

This chain uses TRBV3-1 with TRBJ2-3; D remains ambiguous. The V gene lost 1 base and the J gene lost 2 bases, with 10 bases spanning the gap. CDR1 is LGHDT and CDR2 is YNNKEL in the germline V gene (reference sequence). The CDR3 totals 15 residues. CDR3 in DNA: TGTGCCAGCAGCCAAGGCCCGGACCCCACAGATACGCAGTATTTT. It translates to CASSQGPDPTDTQYF.

The chain uses TRBV6-1 and TRBJ1-5; D might be TRBD1 (5 bases). Trimming cost V 5 bases and J 6 bases, with 14 bases left between them. The germline V gene encodes CDR1 MNHNS and CDR2 SASEGT. This CDR3 is built from 14 residues. The CDR3 nucleotides are TGTGCCAGCAGTCAAGGAGGGGAGGGTCAGCCCCAGCATTTT. Residues: CASSQGGEGQPQHF.

V usage is TRBV7-2 and J usage is TRBJ1-3; TRBD1 might be the D (6 bases). Germline-derived CDR1 and CDR2 are SGHTA and FQGNSA. The CDR3 is 15 residues long. Trimming cost V 5 bases and J 0 bases, with 11 bases left between them. This CDR3 reads CASSILTGSGNTIYF. CDR3 coding DNA: TGTGCCAGCAGCATCTTGACAGGCTCTGGAAACACCATATATTTT.

This clonotype was picked up a small number of times. CDR3 nucleotides: TGCAGTGCGGGAAGCTACGGCTACACCTTC. As protein: CSAGSYGYTF. J is TRBJ1-2 and V is TRBV20-1; D not resolved. The ends were cut back, 6 bases at V and 8 bases at J, with 10 bases in the middle. CDR1 is DFQATT, CDR2 SNEGSKA, per germline (reference sequence). The CDR3 totals 10 residues.

This chain uses TRBV20-1 with TRBJ2-5, with D possibly being TRBD1 or TRBD2 (5 bases each). CDR3 size: 13 residues. The germline CDR1 and CDR2 sequences are DFQATT and SNEGSKA (reference sequence). The V end was cut by 0 bases, the J end by 5 bases, with 10 bases between. The CDR3: CSARDPWGETQYF. CDR3 in DNA: TGCAGTGCTAGAGATCCCTGGGGGGAGACCCAGTACTTC.